This TCR beta chain was recovered during a study of blood T cell repertoires in COVID-19. Study summary: Sources were T cells, B-cell-depleted T cells, or PBMCs; the material itself was cDNA or gDNA.

The V gene lost 4 bases and the J gene lost 2 bases, with 9 bases spanning the gap. In germline, CDR1 is ENHRY, CDR2 SYGVKD. The CDR3 has 13 amino acids. Data came from immunoSEQ multiplex PCR; TCRdb stores just in-frame clones and leaves some out. The table lists around 250,000 clones, roughly 86% of them singletons, with around 12% in the top ten. Sequenced: peripheral blood. The V gene is TRBV10-3, the J gene TRBJ2-7; a possible D gene is TRBD1 (5 bases). The source of this sequence is a man at least 80 years old with acute or convalescent COVID-19. CDR3 residues: CAISGTPAYEQYF. CDR3 bases: TGTGCCATCAGTGGGACACCAGCCTACGAGCAGTACTTC.